One and the same sample provided the 11 T cell receptor beta chains below, sequenced in a study of cytomegalovirus exposure and HLA in healthy donors. The PCR contained 60 Vbeta and 13 Jbeta primers. The assay was immunoSEQ multiplex PCR, and TCRdb's table has in-frame clones only and misses some. The sample holds about 160,000 clones, approximately 79% seen once. The specimen sequenced was PBMCs. The receptors were gathered from a man aged 40-49 years in good health and CMV-seropositive.

The chain is built from TRBV5-1 and TRBJ2-7, with TRBD1 as a possible D gene (6 bases). Germline CDR1 and CDR2: SGHRS and YFSETQ. This CDR3 has 15 amino acids. V gave up 4 bases and J gave up 0 bases, with 14 bases separating them. The CDR3 region is CASSLPGQPSYEQYF. CDR3 DNA: TGCGCCAGCAGCCTACCCGGACAGCCCTCCTACGAGCAGTACTTC. The variable domain in full, with the rest retrieved from reference TRBV5-1 and TRBJ2-7, is KAGVTQTPRYLIKTRGQQVTLSCSPISGHRSVSWYQQTPGQGLQFLFEYFSETQRNKGNFPGRFSGRQFSNSRSEMNVSTLELGDSALYLCASSLPGQPSYEQYFGPGTRLTVT.

The chain links TRBV7-2 to TRBJ2-3; TRBD2 matches 9 bases. Germline CDR1 is SGHTA and CDR2 is FQGNSA. The CDR3 extends over 16 amino acids. Trimming at V came to 1 base and at J to 6 bases, leaving 8 bases not matched to a gene. Here the CDR3 DNA reads TGTGCCAGCAGCTTAGTGGCTAGCGGGGCCGGGGATACGCAGTATTTT. Its translation: CASSLVASGAGDTQYF.

The CDR3 sequence: CASSYTQGPQAFF. The CDR3, as DNA: TGTGCCAGCAGTTACACTCAGGGGCCGCAAGCTTTCTTT. The chain links TRBV6-6 to TRBJ1-1, with D perhaps matching TRBD1 (6 bases). Germline V gene lookup returns CDR1 MNHNY and CDR2 SVGAGI (reference sequence). The CDR3 length is 13 residues. The V gene lost 2 bases and the J gene lost 9 bases, with 13 bases spanning the gap.

This chain uses TRBV6-5 with TRBJ1-1; TRBD1 might be the D (6 bases). V lost 8 bases, J lost 5 bases, and 21 bases lay in between. This CDR3 is built from 15 residues. Germline CDR1 reads MNHEY; CDR2 reads SVGAGI. In DNA, the CDR3 is TGTGCCAGCCGTTGGGGGGGCTCGGCGGTGACTGAAGCTTTCTTT. Protein product: CASRWGGSAVTEAFF.

The chain joins TRBV5-4 to TRBJ2-2, with TRBD2 matching 8 bases. This CDR3 has 17 amino acids. V lost 3 bases, J lost 4 bases, and 11 bases stayed unmatched. Per germline, CDR1 SGHNT and CDR2 YYREEE (reference sequence). The CDR3 reads CASSSVGGAAFTGELFF. DNA of the CDR3: TGTGCCAGCAGCTCCGTCGGGGGGGCTGCGTTCACCGGGGAGCTGTTTTTT. Filled out from reference TRBV5-4 and TRBJ2-2, the complete variable domain reads ETGVTQSPTHLIKTRGQQVTLRCSSQSGHNTVSWYQQALGQGPQFIFQYYREEENGRGNFPPRFSGLQFPNYSSELNVNALELDDSALYLCASSSVGGAAFTGELFFGEGSRLTVL.

This chain links TRBV5-1 with TRBJ2-3; maybe TRBD2 (5 bases). Trimming cost V 0 bases and J 5 bases, with 7 bases left between them. Germline-derived CDR1 and CDR2 are SGHRS and YFSETQ. This CDR3 comprises 13 residues. The CDR3 reads CASSLVGEDTQYF. CDR3 in DNA: TGCGCCAGCAGCTTGGTCGGGGAAGATACGCAGTATTTT.

This chain links TRBV11-3 with TRBJ2-7; 10 bases match TRBD1. Germline assignment: CDR1 SGHNT and CDR2 YENEEA. The V gene end was trimmed by 3 bases and the J gene end by 5 bases; junction bases not matched to a gene: 13. This CDR3 comprises 17 residues. The CDR3 DNA reads as TGTGCCAGCAGCTTGTGGGCCGACAGGGGGCGCGGCAACGAGCAGTACTTC. It translates to CASSLWADRGRGNEQYF.

This chain uses TRBV4-3 with TRBJ1-6; D unresolved. Trimming cost V 1 base and J 10 bases, with 11 bases left between them. Germline values: CDR1 LGHNA, CDR2 YSLEER. The CDR3 has 14 residues. The CDR3 region has the DNA TGCGCCAGCAGCCAAGCCATCAGGTACTCACCCCTCCACTTT. Its translation: CASSQAIRYSPLHF.

This clone has at least ten counts. The chain joins TRBV6-1 to TRBJ2-3, with 7 bases fitting TRBD1. The CDR3 has 15 amino acids. V lost 4 bases, J lost 2 bases, and 6 bases stayed unmatched. Germline loops: CDR1 MNHNS, CDR2 SASEGT. The CDR3 sequence is CASSGAGTDTDTQYF. The DNA for the CDR3 is TGTGCCAGCAGTGGAGCCGGGACAGACACAGATACGCAGTATTTT.

The V gene is TRBV6-1, the J gene TRBJ1-2, with 8 nucleotides matching TRBD1. Germline loops: CDR1 MNHNS, CDR2 SASEGT. This CDR3 has 13 amino acids. V lost 1 base and J lost 7; bases outside the gene matches: 2. The CDR3 loop is CASSEGTGLGYTF. In nucleotides, the CDR3 is TGTGCCAGCAGTGAAGGGACAGGGCTTGGCTACACCTTC.

The rearrangement uses TRBV6-6 and TRBJ2-3; 9 bases map to TRBD1. The CDR3 runs to 16 residues. The ends lost 2 bases at V and 7 bases at J; junction bases unmatched: 10. From germline, CDR1 is MNHNY and CDR2 SVGAGI (reference sequence). CDR3 nucleotides: TGTGCCAGCAGTTACGATGGGGACAGGGTAGATTATACGCAGTATTTT. Protein sequence: CASSYDGDRVDYTQYF.